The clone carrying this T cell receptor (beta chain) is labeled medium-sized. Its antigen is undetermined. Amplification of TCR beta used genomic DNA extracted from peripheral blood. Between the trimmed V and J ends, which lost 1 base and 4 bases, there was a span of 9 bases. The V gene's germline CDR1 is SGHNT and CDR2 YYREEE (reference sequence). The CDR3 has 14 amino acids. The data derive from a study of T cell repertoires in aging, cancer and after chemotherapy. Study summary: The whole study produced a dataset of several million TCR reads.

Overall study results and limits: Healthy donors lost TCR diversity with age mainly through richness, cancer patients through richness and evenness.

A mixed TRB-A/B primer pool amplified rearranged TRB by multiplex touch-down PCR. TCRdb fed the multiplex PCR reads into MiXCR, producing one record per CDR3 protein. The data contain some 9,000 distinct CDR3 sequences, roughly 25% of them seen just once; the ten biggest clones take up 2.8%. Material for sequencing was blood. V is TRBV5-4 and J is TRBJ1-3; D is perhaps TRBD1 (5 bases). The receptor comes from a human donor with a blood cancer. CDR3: CASSLRGGGNTIYF. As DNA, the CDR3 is TGTGCCAGCAGCTTGCGGGGGGGGGGAAACACCATATATTTT.